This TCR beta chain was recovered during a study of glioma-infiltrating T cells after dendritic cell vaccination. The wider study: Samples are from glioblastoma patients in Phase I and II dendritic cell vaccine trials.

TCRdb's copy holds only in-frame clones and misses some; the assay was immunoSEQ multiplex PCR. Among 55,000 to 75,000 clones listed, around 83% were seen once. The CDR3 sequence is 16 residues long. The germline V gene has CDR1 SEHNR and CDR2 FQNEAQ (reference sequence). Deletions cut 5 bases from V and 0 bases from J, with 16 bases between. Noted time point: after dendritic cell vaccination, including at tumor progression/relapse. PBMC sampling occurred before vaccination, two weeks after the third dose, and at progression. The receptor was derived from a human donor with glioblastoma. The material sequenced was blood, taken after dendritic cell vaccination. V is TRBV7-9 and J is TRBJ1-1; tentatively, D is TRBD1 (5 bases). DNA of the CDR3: TGTGCCAGCAGCCCGAGCGTCGGACAAATGAACACTGAAGCTTTCTTT. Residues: CASSPSVGQMNTEAFF. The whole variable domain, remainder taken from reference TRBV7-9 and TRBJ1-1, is DTGVSQNPRHKITKRGQNVTFRCDPISEHNRLYWYRQTLGQGPEFLTYFQNEAQLEKSRLLSDRFSAERPKGSFSTLEIQRTEQGDSAMYLCASSPSVGQMNTEAFFGQGTRLTVV.